This TCR beta chain was recovered during a study of blood T cell repertoires in COVID-19 (dated by TCRdb to 2020 to 2022). Notes on the research overall: Samples covering the acute and convalescent phases of COVID-19 were provided by collaborators in the United States, Italy and Spain. The material from the prospective study consisted of cDNA or gDNA derived from T cells, B-cell-depleted T cells, or PBMCs. Subjects who had been exposed to COVID-19, were actively infected with it, or had recovered from it provided the deeply sampled blood TCRbeta repertoires that made up the dataset. The repertoires were released in a freely available public database intended as a resource for research on the immune response to SARS-CoV-2. Samples came from the ongoing ImmuneRACE study (first 160 participants) plus 1,254 subjects from 6 global collaborators. Nearly every sample came with metadata listing a de-identified subject ID, COVID-19 status, age in years and sex. Where available, HLA class I and class II types were obtained from metadata supplied by the sample provider rather than from assay-based typing. Broad study findings and their caveats: The quantity of clinical and demographic metadata differed by source and by participant and was supplied without curation.

Enrolling through a virtual design, the prospective study's participants ranged in age from roughly 18 to 89 years and lived across 24 United States geographic areas. Cohort assignment in the prospective study relied on participant-reported clinical history from a screening survey and a study questionnaire. Each participant in the prospective study had whole blood, serum and a nasopharyngeal or oropharyngeal swab collected by mobile phlebotomists. Over a 2-month period, participants in the prospective study had the option of providing additional blood draws and questionnaires. Before DNA extraction, prospective study blood samples were shipped either frozen or at room temperature. As for this clone: Its antigen target is currently unknown. No qualities accompany the bases; no much larger clone lies one base away.

TCRbeta CDR3 regions were amplified from genomic DNA by means of the immunoSEQ Assay, a bias-controlled multiplex PCR. In the paper's pipeline: The number of nucleated cells in each sample was estimated from the amplification of reference gene primers within the assay. Sequence reads were collapsed and filtered to measure the absolute abundance of every unique TCRbeta CDR3 rearrangement. For each sample, productive Simpson clonality was calculated by taking the square root of Simpson's diversity index across productive rearrangements. As stored in TCRdb, this immuneACCESS dataset retains in-frame rearrangements with V and J assigned. A fraction of the clones does not appear; measured against another copy, unresolved V genes explain less than half of the discrepancy, and the remainder lacks a known reason. V and J calls and clone size are those listed in that table; D and trimming were worked out from the DNA. The sample table contains 250,000 to 300,000 clones; only one count was recorded for approximately 91% of them. The ten largest account for 0.95% to 1.5% of the sample.

The receptor's source is a human donor in a cohort exposed to, infected with or recovered from COVID-19 (not recorded which). The donor label of this sample is uncertain. The source material was PBMCs or T cells enriched from blood (not recorded which).

Read as DNA, the sequence is TGTGCCTGGACGGCGGGGCGTCAGGCCCAGTACTTC. The translation is CAWTAGRQAQYF. In this chain, TRBV30 is recombined with TRBJ2-5; a tentative D match to TRBD2 spans 6 bases. The germline ends are 15 bases apart after V is trimmed by 4 bases and J by 9 bases. From its cysteine to its phenylalanine, the CDR3 spans 12 amino acids. Of the read, only the CDR3 DNA is kept; its 36 bases are in frame from base 1. The germline V gene (reference sequence) gives CDR1 as GTSNPN and CDR2 as SVGIG.